What follows are 10 T cell receptor beta chains derived from one specimen sequenced in a study of shared clonotypes between healthy human individuals. The protocol was immunoSEQ multiplex PCR, while the TCRdb copy is restricted to in-frame clones and leaves out a portion. The table records some 700,000 clones, around 90% of them present only once. The sample comprised memory CD8+ T cells from PBMCs. Subset meaning: CD45RO+ cells pooled with CCR7-negative TemRA cells. The receptors were sampled from a man younger than 35 in good health. Some clones in this sample may be carry-over from other donors' samples.

The J gene is TRBJ1-1, the V gene TRBV7-2; D possibly corresponds to TRBD1 (5 bases). The CDR3 runs to 14 residues. V lost 1 base and J lost 4, with 10 bases in between. CDR1 is SGHTA and CDR2 is FQGNSA in the germline V gene. In DNA, the CDR3 is TGTGCCAGCAGCTTAGGGGGCGCGACCACTGAAGCTTTCTTT. Encoded protein: CASSLGGATTEAFF.

The chain is built from TRBV7-9 and TRBJ2-2; no definite D call. The CDR3 loop spans 15 amino acids. Germline V gives CDR1 SEHNR, CDR2 FQNEAQ (reference sequence). V lost 3 bases and J 0 bases, leaving 8 bases between the germline ends. CDR3 in DNA: TGTGCCAGCAGCTTGATGGGCGCGAACACCGGGGAGCTGTTTTTT. It encodes CASSLMGANTGELFF. The variable domain in full, with the rest retrieved from reference TRBV7-9 and TRBJ2-2, is DTGVSQNPRHKITKRGQNVTFRCDPISEHNRLYWYRQTLGQGPEFLTYFQNEAQLEKSRLLSDRFSAERPKGSFSTLEIQRTEQGDSAMYLCASSLMGANTGELFFGEGSRLTVL.

The chain has TRBV28 and TRBJ2-7, with TRBD1 as a possible D gene (5 bases). Germline lookup yields CDR1 MDHEN and CDR2 SYDVKM. The CDR3 is made up of 12 amino acids. The V gene lost 3 bases and the J gene lost 7 bases, with 10 bases spanning the gap. CDR3 in DNA: TGTGCCAGCAGTTTCTCACCAGGGGAGCAGTACTTC. Protein sequence: CASSFSPGEQYF.

This chain connects TRBV7-9 to TRBJ1-4; 7 bases are shared with TRBD1. V lost 2 bases to trimming and J lost 2 bases; unmatched junction nucleotides: 8. The germline CDR1 and CDR2 sequences are SEHNR and FQNEAQ (reference sequence). The CDR3 runs 17 residues. CDR3 residues: CASSLNPQGETNEKLFF. The CDR3 nucleotides read TGTGCCAGCAGCTTAAATCCCCAGGGGGAGACTAATGAAAAACTGTTTTTT.

This chain connects TRBV5-8 to TRBJ2-7; possibly TRBD2 for D (5 bases). Deletions cut 3 bases from V and 5 bases from J, with 12 bases between. Germline-derived CDR1 and CDR2 are SGHTS and YDEGEE. The CDR3 runs 13 residues. The CDR3: CASSSPPGDEQYF. CDR3 coding DNA: TGTGCCAGCAGCTCCCCCCCCGGGGACGAGCAGTACTTC.

The chain joins TRBV28 to TRBJ2-1; tentatively, D is TRBD1 (6 bases). Per the germline V gene, CDR1 is MDHEN and CDR2 is SYDVKM. The CDR3 runs to 15 residues. V was shortened by 1 base and J by 8 bases, with 15 bases between the two germline ends. For the CDR3, the DNA is TGTGCCAGCAGTTTATTGGCCAGGGGTTGGGATGAGCAGTTCTTC. Its translation is CASSLLARGWDEQFF.

The chain uses TRBV29-1 and TRBJ2-7; TRBD1 aligns across 7 bases. Germline lookup yields CDR1 SQVTM and CDR2 ANQGSEA. The CDR3 totals 14 residues. J was trimmed by 1 base and V by 5 bases; bases with no gene match: 8. In nucleotides, the CDR3 is TGCAGCGTTCTAGGGATACAGGGGTCCTACGAGCAGTACTTC. Amino acid sequence: CSVLGIQGSYEQYF.

The CDR3: CASSYRETPPYNEQFF. For the CDR3, the DNA is TGTGCCAGCAGTTACCGGGAGACACCTCCCTACAATGAGCAGTTCTTC. This sequence joins TRBV25-1 and TRBJ2-1, with a possible D match to TRBD2 (6 bases). This CDR3 comprises 16 residues. Trimming pared 5 bases from V and 2 bases from J, leaving 16 bases between. Germline-derived CDR1 and CDR2 are MGHDK and SYGVNS.

The chain recombines TRBV7-9 with TRBJ2-2; 14 nucleotides agree with TRBD2. From germline, CDR1 is SEHNR and CDR2 FQNEAQ (reference sequence). Trimming took 5 bases from V and 5 from J; bases not matched to a gene: 7. The CDR3 sequence is 17 residues long. The CDR3 sequence: CASSGGLAGGWTGELFF. Written as DNA, the CDR3 is TGTGCCAGCAGCGGAGGACTAGCGGGAGGTTGGACCGGGGAGCTGTTTTTT.

The chain links TRBV19 to TRBJ2-2, with 7 bases identical to TRBD1. Germline lookup yields CDR1 LNHDA and CDR2 SQIVND (reference sequence). This CDR3 spans 13 amino acids. J was trimmed by 6 bases and V by 5 bases; bases with no gene match: 3. The CDR3 region has the DNA TGTGCCAGTAGTCCGACAGGGTCCGGGGAGCTGTTTTTT. Its translation is CASSPTGSGELFF.